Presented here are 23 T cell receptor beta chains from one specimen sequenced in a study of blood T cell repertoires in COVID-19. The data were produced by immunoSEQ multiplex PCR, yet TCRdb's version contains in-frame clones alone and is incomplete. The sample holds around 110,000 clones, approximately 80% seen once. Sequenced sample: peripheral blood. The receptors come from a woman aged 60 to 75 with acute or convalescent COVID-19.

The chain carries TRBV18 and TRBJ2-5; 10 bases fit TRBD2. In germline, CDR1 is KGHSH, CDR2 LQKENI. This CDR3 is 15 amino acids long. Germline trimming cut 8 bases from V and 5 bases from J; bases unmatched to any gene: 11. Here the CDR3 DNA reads TGTGCCAGCACCACCGGGCTAGCGGGAGTCGAGACCCAGTACTTC. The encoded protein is CASTTGLAGVETQYF.

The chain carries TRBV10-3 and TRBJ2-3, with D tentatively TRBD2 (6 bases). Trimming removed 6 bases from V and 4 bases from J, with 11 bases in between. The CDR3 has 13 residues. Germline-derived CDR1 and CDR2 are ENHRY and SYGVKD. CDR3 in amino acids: CAIRGDSPDTQYF. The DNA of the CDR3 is TGTGCCATCAGGGGGGACTCCCCAGATACGCAGTATTTT.

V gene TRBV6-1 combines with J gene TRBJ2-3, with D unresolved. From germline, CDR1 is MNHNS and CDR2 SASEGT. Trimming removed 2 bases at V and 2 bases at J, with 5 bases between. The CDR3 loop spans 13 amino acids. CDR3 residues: CASSEHYTDTQYF. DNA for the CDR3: TGTGCCAGCAGTGAACACTACACAGATACGCAGTATTTT.

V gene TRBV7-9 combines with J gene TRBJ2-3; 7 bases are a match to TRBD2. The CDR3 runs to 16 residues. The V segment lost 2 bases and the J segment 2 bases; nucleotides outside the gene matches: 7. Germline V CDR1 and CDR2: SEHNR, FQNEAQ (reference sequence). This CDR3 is CASSLNSGGTTDTQYF. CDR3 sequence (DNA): TGTGCCAGCAGCTTAAATTCGGGAGGAACCACAGATACGCAGTATTTT. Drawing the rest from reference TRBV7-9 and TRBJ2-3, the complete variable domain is DTGVSQNPRHKITKRGQNVTFRCDPISEHNRLYWYRQTLGQGPEFLTYFQNEAQLEKSRLLSDRFSAERPKGSFSTLEIQRTEQGDSAMYLCASSLNSGGTTDTQYFGPGTRLTVL.

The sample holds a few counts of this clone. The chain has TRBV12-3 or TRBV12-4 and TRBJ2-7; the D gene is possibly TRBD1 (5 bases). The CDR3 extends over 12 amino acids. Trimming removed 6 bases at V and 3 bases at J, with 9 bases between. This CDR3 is CASSRTSYEQYF. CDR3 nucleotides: TGTGCCAGCAGCCGGACAAGCTACGAGCAGTACTTC.

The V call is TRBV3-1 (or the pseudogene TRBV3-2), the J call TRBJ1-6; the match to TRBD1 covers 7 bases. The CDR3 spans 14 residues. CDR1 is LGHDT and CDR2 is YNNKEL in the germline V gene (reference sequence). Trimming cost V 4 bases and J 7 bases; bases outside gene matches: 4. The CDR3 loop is CASSPGTENSPLHF. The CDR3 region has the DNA TGTGCCAGCAGCCCTGGGACAGAAAATTCACCCCTCCACTTT.

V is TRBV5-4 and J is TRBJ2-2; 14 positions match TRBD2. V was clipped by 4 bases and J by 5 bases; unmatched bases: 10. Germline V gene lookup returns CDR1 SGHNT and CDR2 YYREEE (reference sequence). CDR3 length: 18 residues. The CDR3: CASSPWGTSGRGTGELFF. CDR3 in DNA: TGTGCCAGCAGCCCTTGGGGGACTAGCGGGAGAGGGACCGGGGAGCTGTTTTTT.

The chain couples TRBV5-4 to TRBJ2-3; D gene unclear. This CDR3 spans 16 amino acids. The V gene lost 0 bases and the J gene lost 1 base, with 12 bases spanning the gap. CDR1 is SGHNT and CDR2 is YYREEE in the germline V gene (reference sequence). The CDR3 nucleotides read TGTGCCAGCAGCTTGGGACTCACTTCCGGCACAGATACGCAGTATTTT. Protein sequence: CASSLGLTSGTDTQYF.

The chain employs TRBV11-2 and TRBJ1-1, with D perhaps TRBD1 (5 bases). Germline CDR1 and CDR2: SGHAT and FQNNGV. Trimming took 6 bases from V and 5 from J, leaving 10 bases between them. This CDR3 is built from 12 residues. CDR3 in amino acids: CASSTGGTEAFF. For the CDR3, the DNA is TGTGCCAGCAGTACGGGGGGTACTGAAGCTTTCTTT.

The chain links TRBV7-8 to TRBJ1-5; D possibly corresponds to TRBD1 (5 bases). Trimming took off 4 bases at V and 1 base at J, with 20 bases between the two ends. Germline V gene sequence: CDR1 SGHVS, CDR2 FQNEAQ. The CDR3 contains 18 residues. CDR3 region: CASSSTRGGVHSNQPQHF. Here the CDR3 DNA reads TGTGCCAGCAGCTCAACCCGGGGCGGGGTCCACAGCAATCAGCCCCAGCATTTT.

The CDR3 DNA is TGTGCCAGCAGCACCCGGACATCTTCGGGCACTGAAGCTTTCTTT. Encoded protein: CASSTRTSSGTEAFF. This chain uses TRBV5-4 with TRBJ1-1; the D gene is possibly TRBD1 (5 bases). The CDR3 length is 15 residues. Germline V CDR1 and CDR2: SGHNT, YYREEE (reference sequence). Between the trimmed V and J ends, which lost 4 bases and 4 bases, there was a span of 17 bases.

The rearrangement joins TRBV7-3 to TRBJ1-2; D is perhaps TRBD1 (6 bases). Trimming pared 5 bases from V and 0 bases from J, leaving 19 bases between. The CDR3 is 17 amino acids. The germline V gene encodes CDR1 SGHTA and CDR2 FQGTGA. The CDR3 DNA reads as TGTGCCAGCAGCCACGCGGGGGGGCAGGTCCCTAACTATGGCTACACCTTC. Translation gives CASSHAGGQVPNYGYTF.

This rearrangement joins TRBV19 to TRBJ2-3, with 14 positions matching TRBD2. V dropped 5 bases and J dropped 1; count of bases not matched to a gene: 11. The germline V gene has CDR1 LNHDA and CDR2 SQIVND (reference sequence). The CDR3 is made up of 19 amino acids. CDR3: CASSGRLAGGDIGTDTQYF. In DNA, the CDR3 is TGTGCCAGTAGTGGACGACTAGCGGGGGGGGACATAGGCACAGATACGCAGTATTTT.

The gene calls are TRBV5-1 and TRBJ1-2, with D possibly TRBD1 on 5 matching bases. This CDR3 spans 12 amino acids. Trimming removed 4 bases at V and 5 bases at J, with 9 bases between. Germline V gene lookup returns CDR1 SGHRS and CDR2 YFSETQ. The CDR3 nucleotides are TGCGCCAGCAGCCCCGACAGATATGGCTACACCTTC. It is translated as CASSPDRYGYTF.

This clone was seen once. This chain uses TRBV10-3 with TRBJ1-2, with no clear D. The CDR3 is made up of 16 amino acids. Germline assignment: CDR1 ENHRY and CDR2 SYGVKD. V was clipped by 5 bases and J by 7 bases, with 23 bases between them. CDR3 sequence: CAISQLSGGQRAGYTF. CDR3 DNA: TGTGCCATCAGTCAACTAAGCGGAGGGCAGCGCGCTGGCTACACCTTC.

The CDR3 protein is CASSQGMTADQPQHF. The CDR3, as DNA: TGTGCCAGCAGCCAAGGGATGACGGCGGATCAGCCCCAGCATTTT. This chain links TRBV3-1 (or the pseudogene TRBV3-2) with TRBJ1-5, with D hard to call. Germline values: CDR1 LGHDT, CDR2 YNNKEL (reference sequence). V was pared by 1 base and J by 5 bases, with 12 bases between. The CDR3 has 15 amino acids.

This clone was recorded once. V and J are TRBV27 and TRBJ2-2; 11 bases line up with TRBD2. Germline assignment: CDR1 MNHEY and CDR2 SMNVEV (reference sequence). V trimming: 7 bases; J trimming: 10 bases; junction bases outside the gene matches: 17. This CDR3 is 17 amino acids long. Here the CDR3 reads CASTHNPPSGGRPELFF. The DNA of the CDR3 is TGTGCCAGCACCCACAACCCCCCTAGCGGGGGGCGGCCGGAGCTGTTTTTT.

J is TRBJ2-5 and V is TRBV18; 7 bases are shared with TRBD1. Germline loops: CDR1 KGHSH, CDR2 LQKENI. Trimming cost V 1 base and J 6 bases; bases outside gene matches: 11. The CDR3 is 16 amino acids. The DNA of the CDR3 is TGTGCCAGCTCACCACTCGAAGGGACAGTGGAGAAGACCCAGTACTTC. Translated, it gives CASSPLEGTVEKTQYF.

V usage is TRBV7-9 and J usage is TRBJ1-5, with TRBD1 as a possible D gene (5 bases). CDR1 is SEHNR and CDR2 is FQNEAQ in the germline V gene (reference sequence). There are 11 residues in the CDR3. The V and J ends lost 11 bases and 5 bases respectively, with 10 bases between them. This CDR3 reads CALGGDQPQHF. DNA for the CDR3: TGTGCCCTCGGGGGGGATCAGCCCCAGCATTTT.

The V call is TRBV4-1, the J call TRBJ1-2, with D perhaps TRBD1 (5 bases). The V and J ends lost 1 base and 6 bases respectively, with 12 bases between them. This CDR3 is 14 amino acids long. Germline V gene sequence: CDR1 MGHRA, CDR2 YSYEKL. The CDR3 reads CASSQGGTWNGYTF. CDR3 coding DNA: TGCGCCAGCAGCCAAGGCGGGACTTGGAATGGCTACACCTTC.

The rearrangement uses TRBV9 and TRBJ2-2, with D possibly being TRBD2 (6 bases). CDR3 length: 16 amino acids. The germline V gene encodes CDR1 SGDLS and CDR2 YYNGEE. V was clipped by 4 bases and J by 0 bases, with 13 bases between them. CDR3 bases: TGTGCCAGCAGCCTCGTGGGGAGGTCGAACACCGGGGAGCTGTTTTTT. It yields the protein CASSLVGRSNTGELFF.

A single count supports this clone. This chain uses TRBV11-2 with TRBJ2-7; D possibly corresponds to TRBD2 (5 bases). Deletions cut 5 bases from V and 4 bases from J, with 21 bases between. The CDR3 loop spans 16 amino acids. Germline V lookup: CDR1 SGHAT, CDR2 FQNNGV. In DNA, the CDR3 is TGTGCCAGCAGCCAAGAGGCCTTCGGGATTAATTACGAGCAGTACTTC. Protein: CASSQEAFGINYEQYF. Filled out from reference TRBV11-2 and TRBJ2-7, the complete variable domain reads EAGVAQSPRYKIIEKRQSVAFWCNPISGHATLYWYQQILGQGPKLLIQFQNNGVVDDSQLPKDRFSAERLKGVDSTLKIQPAKLEDSAVYLCASSQEAFGINYEQYFGPGTRLTVT.

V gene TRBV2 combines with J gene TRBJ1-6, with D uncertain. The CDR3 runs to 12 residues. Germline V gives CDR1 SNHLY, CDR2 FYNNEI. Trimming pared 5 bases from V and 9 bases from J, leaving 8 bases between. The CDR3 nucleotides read TGTGCCAGCAGTTTGACACCTTCACCCCTCCACTTT. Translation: CASSLTPSPLHF.